The source of this T cell receptor beta chain is a study of T cell responses to AZD1222 COVID-19 vaccine. Study-wide results and caveats: A mostly white British donor set with more females was recruited, and clonal diversity was possibly underestimated. An increase in Spike-specific TCR breadth and depth was observed after two AZD1222 doses. Only a handful of AZD1222 recipients, more than 5 in all, had baseline seropositivity.

V was clipped by 4 bases and J by 2 bases, with 24 bases between them. Germline-derived CDR1 and CDR2 are MNHEY and SMNVEV (reference sequence). The CDR3 spans 18 residues. Profiling relied on immunoSEQ multiplex PCR, and the TCRdb table lists in-frame clones only, not all of them. Found here are about 110,000 clones, about 89% of them singletons; the top ten hold around 7.5%. This clone was observed a single time. As yet, its antigen is unknown. The sample was peripheral blood, taken on day 0 of AZD1222 vaccination. The V and J genes are TRBV27 and TRBJ2-7; possible D gene TRBD1, 6 bases. This receptor was obtained from an adult in good health. The CDR3 loop reads CASSYYIPPLSGAYEQYF. Here the CDR3 DNA reads TGTGCCAGCAGTTATTATATCCCCCCTCTTTCAGGGGCCTACGAGCAGTACTTC.